This entry lists 24 T cell receptor beta chains sequenced from one sample in a study of identical twins. One entry per CDR3 protein, called by TCRdb with MiXCR from the 5' RACE reads. The sample holds about 220,000 distinct CDR3 sequences, about 7.5% seen once. Separately, the same data were catalogued under a study of yellow fever vaccine responses in identical twins.

Sequences were obtained from memory (CD45RO+) T cells sorted from blood. These TCRs come from a young woman in good health.

Worth noting for this clonotype: No DNA is shown, since the ends of the CDR3 on it are uncertain; the CDR3 is the one TCRdb lists. The CDR3 sequence: CASSKVGAGAAYEQYF. The chain has TRBV21-1 and TRBJ2-7; the D call TRBD1 from the table was never checked on the DNA. TRBV21-1 is recorded as a pseudogene. The CDR3 contains 16 residues when both ends are counted.

The chain combines TRBV10-3 with TRBJ2-7, with 13 bases that match TRBD2. The CDR3 sequence is 15 residues long. Germline V gives CDR1 ENHRY, CDR2 SYGVKD. V dropped 3 bases and J dropped 3; count of bases not matched to a gene: 2. CDR3 in amino acids: CAISEGTSGDYEQYF. The CDR3 bases are TGTGCCATCAGTGAAGGGACTAGCGGGGACTACGAGCAGTACTTC.

This clonotype was seen more than once but under ten times. V gene TRBV20-1 combines with J gene TRBJ2-3; 7 bases are a match to TRBD2. Trimming removed 5 bases from V and 3 bases from J; junction bases left unmatched: 8. This CDR3 contains 14 residues. Germline assignment: CDR1 DFQATT and CDR2 SNEGSKA (reference sequence). The CDR3 coding sequence is TGCAGTGCTTCCGTCGGGGGGTTTACAGATACGCAGTATTTT. Translation: CSASVGGFTDTQYF.

The chain recombines TRBV9 with TRBJ2-3; the match to TRBD2 covers 7 bases. V trimming: 4 bases; J trimming: 6 bases; junction bases outside the gene matches: 8. Germline assignment: CDR1 SGDLS and CDR2 YYNGEE. The CDR3 is 14 amino acids. CDR3 residues: CASSPKFSGDTQYF. The DNA for the CDR3 is TGTGCCAGCAGCCCCAAGTTTAGCGGGGATACGCAGTATTTT.

V usage is TRBV4-3 and J usage is TRBJ2-5; 16 nucleotides line up with TRBD2. This CDR3 comprises 16 residues. J gave up 3 bases and V 4 bases, and 2 bases lay outside the gene matches. Germline CDR1 LGHNA, CDR2 YSLEER. For the CDR3, the DNA is TGCGCCAGCAGCCCGGGACTAGCGGGAGGGGAAGAGACCCAGTACTTC. Its translation: CASSPGLAGGEETQYF.

This clonotype was counted a few times. This rearrangement joins TRBV27 to TRBJ1-3; D gene uncertain. The V end was cut by 6 bases, the J end by 0 bases, with 3 bases between. CDR1 and CDR2 from the germline V gene are MNHEY and SMNVEV (reference sequence). The CDR3 runs 12 residues. CDR3 DNA sequence: TGTGCCAGCAGAAACTCTGGAAACACCATATATTTT. This encodes CASRNSGNTIYF.

In its sample, this clonotype was seen a few times. The genes are TRBV9 and TRBJ2-3, with 7 bases aligning to TRBD2. Germline assignment: CDR1 SGDLS and CDR2 YYNGEE. V dropped 3 bases and J dropped 0; count of bases not matched to a gene: 7. The CDR3 sequence is 16 residues long. The CDR3 is CASSDAGVASTDTQYF. CDR3 coding DNA: TGTGCCAGCAGCGACGCGGGGGTGGCTAGCACAGATACGCAGTATTTT.

This clonotype was seen repeatedly, ten times or more. The J gene is TRBJ2-2, the V gene TRBV4-3; D gene unclear. In germline, CDR1 is LGHNA, CDR2 YSLEER. The length of the CDR3 is 16 residues. The ends were cut back, 1 base at V and 1 base at J, with 10 bases in the middle. CDR3 DNA sequence: TGCGCCAGCAGCCAAGTGGGCACCAAGAACACCGGGGAGCTGTTTTTT. Translation gives CASSQVGTKNTGELFF.

The gene calls are TRBV4-3 and TRBJ2-7; D may be TRBD2 (6 bases). The CDR3 is made up of 15 amino acids. Germline V lookup: CDR1 LGHNA, CDR2 YSLEER. Trimming took 1 base from V and 0 from J, leaving 10 bases between them. In DNA form, the CDR3 reads TGCGCCAGCAGCCAAGTCCCCGGGAGCTCCTACGAGCAGTACTTC. It specifies CASSQVPGSSYEQYF.

In this sample, this clonotype turned up a few times. The V call is TRBV3-1, the J call TRBJ2-5; a possible D gene is TRBD2 (6 bases). Germline-derived CDR1 and CDR2 are LGHDT and YNNKEL (reference sequence). With 2 bases removed from V and 5 bases from J, the gap between germline ends came to 18 bases. CDR3 length equals 16 residues. The CDR3, as DNA: TGTGCCAGCAGCCAAAACCCCCGTATGGCGGGGGAGACCCAGTACTTC. Amino acid sequence: CASSQNPRMAGETQYF.

This clonotype was seen a handful of times. The V and J genes are TRBV20-1 and TRBJ2-7; 11 nucleotides line up with TRBD2. The V and J ends lost 6 bases and 2 bases, in that order; junction bases with no gene match: 6. CDR1 and CDR2 (germline): DFQATT, SNEGSKA (reference sequence). There are 14 residues in the CDR3. CDR3 DNA: TGCAGTGCCCATCCTAGCGGGAGGACCTACGAGCAGTACTTC. This sequence encodes CSAHPSGRTYEQYF.

This chain joins TRBV20-1 and TRBJ2-7, with 9 bases lining up with TRBD2. Trimming took 3 bases from V and 5 from J; bases not matched to a gene: 11. The CDR3 is made up of 15 amino acids. Germline CDR1 is DFQATT and CDR2 is SNEGSKA (reference sequence). The CDR3 DNA reads as TGCAGTGCTAGCCTTGGCGGGGGGGGCCCGGACGAGCAGTACTTC. Translated, it gives CSASLGGGGPDEQYF.

The table lists this clonotype with many counts. The V call is TRBV3-1, the J call TRBJ2-3, with D uncertain. CDR1 LGHDT and CDR2 YNNKEL come from the germline V gene (reference sequence). The CDR3 contains 14 residues. Trimming removed 1 base at V and 1 base at J, with 6 bases between. The CDR3 coding sequence is TGTGCCAGCAGCCAAGGACGACGCACAGATACGCAGTATTTT. This translates into CASSQGRRTDTQYF.

The J gene is TRBJ2-7, the V gene TRBV7-9, with TRBD2 identical over 9 bases. V gave up 5 bases and J gave up 13 bases; unmatched junction bases: 12. Per the germline V gene, CDR1 is SEHNR and CDR2 is FQNEAQ (reference sequence). The CDR3 is made up of 13 amino acids. This CDR3 is CASSLSTGTSNYF. CDR3 nucleotides: TGTGCCAGCAGCCTGAGCACCGGGACTAGCAATTACTTC.

This clonotype was observed a few times. The chain recombines TRBV18 with TRBJ2-5; D gene uncertain. The germline V gene encodes CDR1 KGHSH and CDR2 LQKENI. The CDR3 totals 14 residues. With 0 bases removed from V and 0 bases from J, the gap between germline ends came to 5 bases. CDR3 DNA: TGTGCCAGCTCACCACCGGTCAACCAAGAGACCCAGTACTTC. Protein product: CASSPPVNQETQYF. Drawing the rest from reference TRBV18 and TRBJ2-5, the complete variable domain is NAGVMQNPRHLVRRRGQEARLRCSPMKGHSHVYWYRQLPEEGLKFMVYLQKENIIDESGMPKERFSAEFPKEGPSILRIQQVVRGDSAAYFCASSPPVNQETQYFGPGTRLLVL.

This clonotype was seen repeatedly, ten times or more. At one end, the junction sequence differs from germline, possibly due to a read error. This chain uses TRBV14 with TRBJ1-1, with 9 bases fitting TRBD1. This CDR3 spans 15 amino acids. CDR1 is SGHDN, CDR2 FVKESK, per germline. The CDR3 protein is CASSLGTGRNAEAFF. CDR3 DNA: TGTGCCAGCAGCCTTGGGACAGGGAGGAACGCTGAAGCTTTCTTT.

This chain's CDR3 is CASGRQGSHVGQYF. In DNA, the CDR3 is TGTGCCAGCGGGCGACAGGGGAGCCACGTCGGGCAGTACTTC. The J gene is TRBJ2-7, the V gene TRBV3-1; 8 bases are a match to TRBD1. V lost 8 bases to trimming and J lost 9 bases; unmatched junction nucleotides: 15. CDR3 length: 14 amino acids. In germline, CDR1 is LGHDT, CDR2 YNNKEL (reference sequence).

This clonotype was detected only a few times. One junction end disagrees with the germline gene, perhaps due to a read error. V and J are TRBV2 and TRBJ2-2; D is ambiguous. Germline V gene lookup returns CDR1 SNHLY and CDR2 FYNNEI. This CDR3 contains 14 residues. The CDR3 DNA is TGTGCCACCAGTGTTCTGGCCGGCACCGGGGAGCTGTTTTTT. Amino acids: CATSVLAGTGELFF.

A few counts support this clonotype. The chain has TRBV2 and TRBJ2-3, with TRBD2 matching 8 bases. Germline CDR1 reads SNHLY; CDR2 reads FYNNEI. With V trimmed by 8 bases and J by 1 base, 2 bases remained unmatched. The CDR3 sequence is 13 residues long. CDR3 sequence reads: CASGLAGTDTQYF. For the CDR3, the DNA is TGTGCCAGCGGACTAGCCGGCACAGATACGCAGTATTTT. The full variable domain, with the rest looked up from reference TRBV2 and TRBJ2-3, is EPEVTQTPSHQVTQMGQEVILRCVPISNHLYFYWYRQILGQKVEFLVSFYNNEISEKSEIFDDQFSVERPDGSNFTLKIRSTKLEDSAMYFCASGLAGTDTQYFGPGTRLTVL.

This clonotype was seen a handful of times. This chain connects TRBV30 to TRBJ2-7, with 8 bases matching TRBD2. The CDR3 spans 15 residues. Germline V CDR1 and CDR2: GTSNPN, SVGIG (reference sequence). V lost 0 bases to trimming and J lost 4 bases; unmatched junction nucleotides: 8. The CDR3 loop reads CAWSVGGRQFYEQYF. For the CDR3, the DNA is TGTGCCTGGAGTGTTGGCGGGAGGCAATTTTACGAGCAGTACTTC.

This clonotype was recorded at least ten times. The V and J genes are TRBV3-1 and TRBJ2-4; 13 bases are a match to TRBD2. With V trimmed by 1 base and J by 7 bases, 4 bases remained unmatched. This CDR3 comprises 16 residues. Germline CDR1 reads LGHDT; CDR2 reads YNNKEL (reference sequence). DNA for the CDR3: TGTGCCAGCAGCCAAGCCACTAGCGGGGGGGCCAACATTCAGTACTTC. Translating it yields CASSQATSGGANIQYF.

This clonotype was detected ten times or more. This chain uses TRBV7-2 with TRBJ2-2; unclear D gene. CDR3 size: 14 residues. V was shortened by 1 base and J by 6 bases, with 9 bases between the two germline ends. In germline, CDR1 is SGHTA, CDR2 FQGNSA. As DNA, the CDR3 is TGTGCCAGCAGCTTAGAAGTAGGGTCCGGGGAGCTGTTTTTT. Protein product: CASSLEVGSGELFF.

This clonotype was detected only a few times. The chain couples TRBV6-1 to TRBJ2-7; possible D gene TRBD1, 6 bases. There are 14 residues in the CDR3. Germline V gene lookup returns CDR1 MNHNS and CDR2 SASEGT. Trimming shortened V by 6 bases and J by 3 bases, and 15 bases separated the two germline ends. The CDR3 region is CASRTTGQNYEQYF. CDR3 nucleotides: TGTGCCAGCAGAACAACCGGACAGAACTACGAGCAGTACTTC.

This clonotype was detected a few times. V and J are TRBV6-1 and TRBJ1-2; D is unresolved. Deletions cut 0 bases from V and 5 bases from J, with 7 bases between. The CDR3 contains 13 residues. Per germline, CDR1 MNHNS and CDR2 SASEGT. The CDR3 DNA follows: TGTGCCAGCAGTGAAGCCGACCTATATGGCTACACCTTC. Residues: CASSEADLYGYTF.